This T cell receptor (beta chain) is from a study of blood T cells in healthy people across ages. CDR3 size: 16 residues. Losses at the gene ends were 5 bases for V and 7 bases for J; bases not matched to a gene: 11. Germline loops: CDR1 MNHEY, CDR2 SVGEGT. It was with a sample-barcoded 5' primer and a J-beta primer mix that a second PCR of about 6 to 12 cycles was run. TCRdb recomputed calls from the 5' RACE reads with MiXCR, one row per CDR3 protein. Among about 770,000 distinct CDR3 sequences listed, 40% to 50% were seen once. The source is a man aged 55-75 years in good health. The sample taken for sequencing was blood. The chain is built from TRBV6-2 or TRBV6-3 and TRBJ2-2; 9 nucleotides align to TRBD1. The CDR3 reads CASSPTGQGKFGELFF. CDR3 sequence (DNA): TGTGCCAGCAGTCCTACCGGACAGGGGAAATTCGGGGAGCTGTTTTTT.